Sequencing of this T cell receptor (beta chain) was carried out in a study of immune cell composition in non-small cell lung cancer. Study background: Tumours were mainly lung adenocarcinoma or squamous cell carcinoma. Findings of the study overall: Top 10 clone scores and clonality were higher in squamous than adenocarcinoma. Overall clonality, unlike maximal tumour-associated clone frequency, did not predict TIL reactivity. Tumour-reactive clones were not shown to match dominant in vivo tumour clones.

This clone was picked up one time. Its antigen is not identified. The CDR3 covers 19 residues. Germline trimming cut 3 bases from V and 0 bases from J; bases unmatched to any gene: 13. Germline assignment: CDR1 MDHEN and CDR2 SYDVKM. Data came from immunoSEQ multiplex PCR; TCRdb stores just in-frame clones and leaves some out. The table lists fewer than 2,000 clones, about 80% of them singletons, with about 8.1% in the top ten. V is TRBV28 and J is TRBJ2-1; 8 bases fit TRBD2. The sample comprised lung tumor tissue. The receptor's source is a human donor with non-small cell lung cancer. CDR3 in DNA: TGTGCCAGCAGTTTGGGGCCCTACCGACTAGCGAGCTCCTACAATGAGCAGTTCTTC. Its translation is CASSLGPYRLASSYNEQFF.